This T cell receptor beta chain emerged from a study of response to subunit inactivated influenza vaccine. A note on this clonotype: The antigen is undetermined.

General study results and limits: That few new T cells are recruited by each seasonal influenza vaccination was the authors' suggestion.

The CDR3 is 17 residues long. Germline V lookup: CDR1 SGHRS, CDR2 YFSETQ. V was pared by 4 bases and J by 1 base, with 18 bases between. TCRdb used MiXCR to reprocess the RT-PCR reads, holding one entry per CDR3 protein. The sample lists around 790,000 distinct CDR3 sequences, 21% seen once, with 10% to 13% in the top ten. The source material was PBMCs from blood, sampled about 5 days after vaccination. V and J are TRBV5-1 and TRBJ1-5, with D possibly TRBD1 on 6 matching bases. The TCR was taken from a man aged 45-65 years who received an inactivated influenza vaccine. The CDR3 sequence: CASSPGAGAESNQPQHF. The CDR3 DNA is TGCGCCAGCAGCCCCGGGGCGGGGGCGGAGAGCAATCAGCCCCAGCATTTT.